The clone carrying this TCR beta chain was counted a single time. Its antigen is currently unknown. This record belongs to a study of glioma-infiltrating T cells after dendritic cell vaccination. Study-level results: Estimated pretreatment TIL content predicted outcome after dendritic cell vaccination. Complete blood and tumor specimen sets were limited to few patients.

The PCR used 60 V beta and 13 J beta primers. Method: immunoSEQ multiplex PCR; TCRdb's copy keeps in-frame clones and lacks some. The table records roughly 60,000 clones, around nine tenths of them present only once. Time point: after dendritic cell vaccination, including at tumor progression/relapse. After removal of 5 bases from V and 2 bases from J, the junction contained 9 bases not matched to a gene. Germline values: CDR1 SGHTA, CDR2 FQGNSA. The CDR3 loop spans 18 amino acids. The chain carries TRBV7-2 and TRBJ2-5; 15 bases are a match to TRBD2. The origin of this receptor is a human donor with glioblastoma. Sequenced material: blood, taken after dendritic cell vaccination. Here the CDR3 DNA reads TGTGCCAGCAGCGGATGGGGGACTAGCGGGGGGCTTCAAGAGACCCAGTACTTC. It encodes CASSGWGTSGGLQETQYF.